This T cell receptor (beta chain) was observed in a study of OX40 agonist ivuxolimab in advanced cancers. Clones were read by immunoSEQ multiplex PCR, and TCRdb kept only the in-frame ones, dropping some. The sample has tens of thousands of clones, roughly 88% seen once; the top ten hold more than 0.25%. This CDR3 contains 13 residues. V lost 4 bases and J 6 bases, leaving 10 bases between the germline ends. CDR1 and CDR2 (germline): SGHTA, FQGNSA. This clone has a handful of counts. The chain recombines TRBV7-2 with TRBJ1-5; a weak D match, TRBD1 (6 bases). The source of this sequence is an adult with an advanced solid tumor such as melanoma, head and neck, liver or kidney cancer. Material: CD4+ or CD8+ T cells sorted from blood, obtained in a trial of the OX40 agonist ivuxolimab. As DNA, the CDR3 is TGTGCCAGCAGCTCGGGGGGCGGTCAGCCCCAGCATTTT. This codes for CASSSGGGQPQHF. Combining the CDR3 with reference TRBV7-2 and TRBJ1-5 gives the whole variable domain GAGVSQSPSNKVTEKGKDVELRCDPISGHTALYWYRQSLGQGLEFLIYFQGNSAPDKSGLPSDRFSAERTGGSVSTLTIQRTQQEDSAVYLCASSSGGGQPQHFGDGTRLSIL.